Each of the 3 T cell receptor beta chains below was sequenced from the same sample in a study of blood T cell repertoires in COVID-19. Sequencing was performed with immunoSEQ multiplex PCR; in TCRdb, only in-frame clones are kept and a portion is missing. The sample has about 170,000 clones; approximately 82% are singletons. Source material: PBMCs or T cells enriched from blood (not recorded which). The source is a woman between 45 and 65 years old who had recovered from COVID-19.

The chain couples TRBV19 to TRBJ1-2; D may be TRBD1 (5 bases). There are 11 residues in the CDR3. V was pared by 5 bases and J by 8 bases, with 9 bases between. The germline V gene has CDR1 LNHDA and CDR2 SQIVND (reference sequence). CDR3 sequence: CASSARDGYTF. For the CDR3, the DNA is TGTGCCAGTAGTGCGCGGGACGGCTACACCTTC.

The chain links TRBV13 to TRBJ1-2; possible D gene TRBD1, 5 bases. The CDR3 consists of 14 residues. V was cut by 1 base and J by 5 bases, with 11 bases left in between. In germline, CDR1 is PRHDT, CDR2 FYEKMQ (reference sequence). The CDR3 sequence is CASSLVAGPYGYTF. The CDR3 DNA is TGTGCCAGCAGCTTAGTGGCAGGGCCGTATGGCTACACCTTC.

The chain recombines TRBV18 with TRBJ1-5, with D unresolved. The germline V gene has CDR1 KGHSH and CDR2 LQKENI. The CDR3 consists of 15 residues. Trimming left V 6 bases short and J 3 bases short, with 15 bases between. The CDR3 spells CASSPSRGNNQPQHF. The CDR3 nucleotides read TGTGCCAGCTCCCCATCAAGAGGGAACAATCAGCCCCAGCATTTT. Full variable domain (remainder filled in from reference TRBV18 and TRBJ1-5): NAGVMQNPRHLVRRRGQEARLRCSPMKGHSHVYWYRQLPEEGLKFMVYLQKENIIDESGMPKERFSAEFPKEGPSILRIQQVVRGDSAAYFCASSPSRGNNQPQHFGDGTRLSIL.